The clone carrying this TCR beta chain was recorded many times. TCRdb used MiXCR to reprocess the RT-PCR reads, holding one entry per CDR3 protein. The data hold about 680,000 distinct CDR3 sequences, with 14% observed a single time. The specimen sequenced was memory CD4+ T cells from blood. The receptor comes from a female donor in good health, serving as a healthy control.

The CDR3 region is CASSLVPGAWDTQYF. For the CDR3, the DNA is TGTGCCAGCAGCTTAGTCCCGGGAGCATGGGATACGCAGTATTTT. The V gene is TRBV7-2, the J gene TRBJ2-3, with D perhaps matching TRBD2 (6 bases). The germline gives CDR1 SGHTA, CDR2 FQGNSA. V lost 1 base and J 6 bases, leaving 14 bases between the germline ends. The CDR3 runs to 15 residues.